This is a list of T cell receptor beta chains from one sample in a study of identical twins. MiXCR, run by TCRdb on the 5' RACE reads, gives a single entry per CDR3 protein. The profile covers about 250,000 distinct CDR3 sequences, with 6.5% to 9% appearing a single time and less than 6.5% taken by the ten largest. Another study also made use of these data, one on yellow fever vaccine responses in identical twins.

Sequencing used CD8+ T cells sorted from blood. These receptors all stem from a woman between 18 and 30 years old in good health. CDR3s include the opening cysteine and the closing phenylalanine or tryptophan. The order of the fields is clone size, V gene, CDR3 protein. Size tells how often a clone was seen (once, few, many) or the class of an expanded clone, and some rows leave it out.

abundance: few
v_gene: TRBV11-2
CDR3aa: CASSRLGPGPNEQFF

abundance: few
v_gene: TRBV5-6
CDR3aa: CASSVGTDSTNEKLFF

abundance: many
v_gene: TRBV12-3/TRBV12-4
CDR3aa: CASSAPDSPVDTQYF

abundance: few
v_gene: TRBV19
CDR3aa: CASSIDHTGYEQYF

abundance: .
v_gene: TRBV7-9
CDR3aa: CASSLRVPQGMNTEAFF

abundance: .
v_gene: TRBV20-1
CDR3aa: CSARDYSDREGYTF

abundance: many
v_gene: TRBV12-3/TRBV12-4
CDR3aa: CASSDPKRGGTDTQYF

abundance: few
v_gene: TRBV20-1
CDR3aa: CSARGRPTGETQYF

abundance: many
v_gene: TRBV15
CDR3aa: CATSRVNAAHGYTF

abundance: .
v_gene: TRBV7-9
CDR3aa: CASSAVQGIAYNEQFF

abundance: many
v_gene: TRBV27
CDR3aa: CASSLASGTDTQYF

abundance: many
v_gene: TRBV28
CDR3aa: CASSSGLSWAETQYF

abundance: many
v_gene: TRBV9
CDR3aa: CASSVGVAGAGELFF

abundance: few
v_gene: TRBV5-1
CDR3aa: CASSLRGLDQPQHF

abundance: few
v_gene: TRBV2
CDR3aa: CASIEERGSSYEQYF

abundance: .
v_gene: TRBV2
CDR3aa: CARQEPLNEKLFF

abundance: .
v_gene: TRBV7-9
CDR3aa: CASSLGTSETNEQFF

abundance: many
v_gene: TRBV27
CDR3aa: CASSLYGKDEQYF

abundance: few
v_gene: TRBV29-1
CDR3aa: CSVHLGGGAGDTQYF

abundance: .
v_gene: TRBV15
CDR3aa: CATSRSRNSALLNEQFF

abundance: few
v_gene: TRBV4-1
CDR3aa: CASSQGGASPGRGNEQFF

abundance: many
v_gene: TRBV20-1
CDR3aa: CSARDLAGKNYEQYF

abundance: many
v_gene: TRBV9
CDR3aa: CASSVGVDTQYF

abundance: many
v_gene: TRBV10-3
CDR3aa: CAISERDADTQYF

abundance: many
v_gene: TRBV2
CDR3aa: CATDRGDTEAFF

abundance: .
v_gene: TRBV7-9
CDR3aa: CASSPPPGQGADEQYF

abundance: few
v_gene: TRBV3-1
CDR3aa: CASSQDKAAQETQYF

abundance: .
v_gene: TRBV5-6
CDR3aa: CASVSGGPYNEQFF

abundance: .
v_gene: TRBV7-9
CDR3aa: CASSLGSRPHEQYF

abundance: few
v_gene: TRBV27
CDR3aa: CASSLYAGVPSGSGNEQFF

abundance: many
v_gene: TRBV10-2
CDR3aa: CATASMNTEAFF

abundance: .
v_gene: TRBV10-2
CDR3aa: CASSEIREGLGTDTQYF

abundance: many
v_gene: TRBV5-1
CDR3aa: CASSLGLAGAGDTQYF

abundance: many
v_gene: TRBV12-3/TRBV12-4
CDR3aa: CASSRDIPGTGELFF

abundance: many
v_gene: TRBV27
CDR3aa: CASSKEAYTGELFF

abundance: many
v_gene: TRBV29-1
CDR3aa: CSVSFAGVLNEQFF

abundance: .
v_gene: TRBV5-1
CDR3aa: CASTGGDGGNYGYTF

abundance: many
v_gene: TRBV4-1
CDR3aa: CASSVQGLGTEAFF

abundance: many
v_gene: TRBV7-9
CDR3aa: CASSPPGTGNTEAFF

abundance: .
v_gene: TRBV24-1
CDR3aa: CATSDLYRAENTQYF

abundance: .
v_gene: TRBV4-1
CDR3aa: CASSQLTFSGANVLTF

abundance: many
v_gene: TRBV6-1
CDR3aa: CASSGLAGGPDTQYF

abundance: few
v_gene: TRBV4-2
CDR3aa: CASSQDHGNEKLFF

abundance: .
v_gene: TRBV5-1
CDR3aa: CASSPNLMDRGVGYTF

abundance: many
v_gene: TRBV25-1
CDR3aa: CASSEWRTGGNEQFF

abundance: few
v_gene: TRBV7-8
CDR3aa: CASSLEWTGTSTDTQYF

abundance: .
v_gene: TRBV7-3
CDR3aa: CASSDDPGENTEAFF

abundance: many
v_gene: TRBV29-1
CDR3aa: CSVEFGTPGELFF

abundance: few
v_gene: TRBV4-1
CDR3aa: CASSDVEDEQFF

abundance: many
v_gene: TRBV28
CDR3aa: CASSFRTSGVYNEQFF